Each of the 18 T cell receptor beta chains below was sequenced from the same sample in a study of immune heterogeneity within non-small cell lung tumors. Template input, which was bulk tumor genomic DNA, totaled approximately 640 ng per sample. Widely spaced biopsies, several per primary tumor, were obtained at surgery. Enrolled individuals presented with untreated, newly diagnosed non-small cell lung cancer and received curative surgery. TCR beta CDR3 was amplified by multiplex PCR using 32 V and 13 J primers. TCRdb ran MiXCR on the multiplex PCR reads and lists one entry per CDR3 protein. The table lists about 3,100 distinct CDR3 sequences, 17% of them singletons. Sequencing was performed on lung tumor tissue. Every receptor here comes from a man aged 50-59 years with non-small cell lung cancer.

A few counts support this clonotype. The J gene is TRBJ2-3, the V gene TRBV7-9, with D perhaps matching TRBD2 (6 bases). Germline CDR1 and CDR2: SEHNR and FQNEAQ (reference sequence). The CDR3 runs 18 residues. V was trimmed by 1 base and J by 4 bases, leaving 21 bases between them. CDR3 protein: CASSLGTVSPPGADTQYF. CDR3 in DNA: TGTGCCAGCAGCTTAGGAACGGTTTCCCCGCCGGGGGCAGATACGCAGTATTTT.

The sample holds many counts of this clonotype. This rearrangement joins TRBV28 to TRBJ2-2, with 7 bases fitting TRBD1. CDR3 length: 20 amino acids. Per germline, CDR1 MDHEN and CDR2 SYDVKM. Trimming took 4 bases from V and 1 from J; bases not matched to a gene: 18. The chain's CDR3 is CASSSRYRGSLFGNTGELFF. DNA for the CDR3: TGTGCCAGCAGTTCCCGTTACAGGGGTAGTCTCTTTGGGAACACCGGGGAGCTGTTTTTT.

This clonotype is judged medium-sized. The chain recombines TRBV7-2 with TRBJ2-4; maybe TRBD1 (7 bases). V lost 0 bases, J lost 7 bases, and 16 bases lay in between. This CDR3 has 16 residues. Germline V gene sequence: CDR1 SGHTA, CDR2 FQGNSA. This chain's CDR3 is CASSLAAGGIGNIQYF. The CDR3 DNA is TGTGCCAGCAGCTTAGCCGCAGGGGGGATAGGTAACATTCAGTACTTC. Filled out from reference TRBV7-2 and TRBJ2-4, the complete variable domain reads GAGVSQSPSNKVTEKGKDVELRCDPISGHTALYWYRQSLGQGLEFLIYFQGNSAPDKSGLPSDRFSAERTGGSVSTLTIQRTQQEDSAVYLCASSLAAGGIGNIQYFGAGTRLSVL.

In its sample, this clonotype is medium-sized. As DNA, the CDR3 is TGTGCCAGCAGCCCCGCCTGGGGACGGGAAAATGAAAAACTGTTTTTT. Protein sequence: CASSPAWGRENEKLFF. V gene TRBV28 combines with J gene TRBJ1-4; maybe TRBD1 (5 bases). This CDR3 has 16 amino acids. The V gene lost 6 bases and the J gene lost 5 bases, with 19 bases spanning the gap. The germline gives CDR1 MDHEN, CDR2 SYDVKM.

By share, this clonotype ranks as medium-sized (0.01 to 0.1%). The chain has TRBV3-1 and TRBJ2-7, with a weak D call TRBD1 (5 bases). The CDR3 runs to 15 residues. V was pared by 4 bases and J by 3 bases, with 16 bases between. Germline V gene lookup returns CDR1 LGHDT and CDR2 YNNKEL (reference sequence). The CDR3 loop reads CASSPEGAYFYEQYF. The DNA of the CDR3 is TGTGCCAGCAGCCCCGAAGGGGCGTATTTCTACGAGCAGTACTTC.

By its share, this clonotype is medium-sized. DNA of the CDR3: TGTGCCTGGAGTGACTTCTCTGGGGCCAACGTCCTGACTTTC. This gives the protein CAWSDFSGANVLTF. The V gene is TRBV30, the J gene TRBJ2-6; no clear D. Germline CDR1 and CDR2: GTSNPN and SVGIG (reference sequence). The CDR3 is 14 amino acids. Deletions cut 1 base from V and 0 bases from J, with 4 bases between.

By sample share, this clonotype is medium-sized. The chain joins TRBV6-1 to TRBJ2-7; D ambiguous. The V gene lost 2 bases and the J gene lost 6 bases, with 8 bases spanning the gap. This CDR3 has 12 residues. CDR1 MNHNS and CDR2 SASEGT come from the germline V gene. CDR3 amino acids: CASSERGREQYF. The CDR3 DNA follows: TGTGCCAGCAGTGAAAGAGGACGCGAGCAGTACTTC.

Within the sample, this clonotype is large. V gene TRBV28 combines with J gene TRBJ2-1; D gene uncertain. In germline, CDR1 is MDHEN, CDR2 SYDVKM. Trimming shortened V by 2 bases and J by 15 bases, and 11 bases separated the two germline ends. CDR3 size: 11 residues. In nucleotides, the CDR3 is TGTGCCAGCAGTTTACTCTCATTACTGTTCTTC. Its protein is CASSLLSLLFF.

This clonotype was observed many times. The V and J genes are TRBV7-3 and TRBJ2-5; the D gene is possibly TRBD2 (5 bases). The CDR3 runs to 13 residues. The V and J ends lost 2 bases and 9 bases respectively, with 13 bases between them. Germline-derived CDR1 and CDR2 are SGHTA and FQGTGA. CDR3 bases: TGTGCCAGCAGCTTAGTACCCGACGGGGCCCAGTACTTC. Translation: CASSLVPDGAQYF.

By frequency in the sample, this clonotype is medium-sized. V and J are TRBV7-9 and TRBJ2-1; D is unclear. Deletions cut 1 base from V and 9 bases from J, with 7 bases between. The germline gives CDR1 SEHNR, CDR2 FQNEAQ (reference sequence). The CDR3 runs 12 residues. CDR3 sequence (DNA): TGTGCCAGCAGCTTAGTGTCTCTTGAGCAGTTCTTC. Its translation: CASSLVSLEQFF.

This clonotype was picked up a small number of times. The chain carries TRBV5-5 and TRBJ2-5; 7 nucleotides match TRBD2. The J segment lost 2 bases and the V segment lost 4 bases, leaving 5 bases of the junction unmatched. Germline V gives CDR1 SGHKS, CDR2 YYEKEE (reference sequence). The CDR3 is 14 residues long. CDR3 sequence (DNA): TGTGCCAGCAGCCAAATAGCGGGTCAAGAGACCCAGTACTTC. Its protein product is CASSQIAGQETQYF.

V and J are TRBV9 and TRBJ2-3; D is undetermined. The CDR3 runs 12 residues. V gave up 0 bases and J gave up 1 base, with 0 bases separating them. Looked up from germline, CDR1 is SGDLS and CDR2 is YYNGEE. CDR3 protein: CASSVGTDTQYF. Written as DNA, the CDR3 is TGTGCCAGCAGCGTAGGCACAGATACGCAGTATTTT.

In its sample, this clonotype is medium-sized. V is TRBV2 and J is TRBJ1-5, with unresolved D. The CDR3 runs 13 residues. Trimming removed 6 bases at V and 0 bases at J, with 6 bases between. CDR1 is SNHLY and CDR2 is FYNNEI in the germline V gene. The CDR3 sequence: CASRQNSNQPQHF. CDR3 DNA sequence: TGTGCCAGCAGACAGAATAGCAATCAGCCCCAGCATTTT.

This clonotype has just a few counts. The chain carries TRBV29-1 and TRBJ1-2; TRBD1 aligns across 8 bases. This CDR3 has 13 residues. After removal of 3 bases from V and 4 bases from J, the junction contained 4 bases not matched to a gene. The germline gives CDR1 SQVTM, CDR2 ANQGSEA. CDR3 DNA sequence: TGCAGCGTTGACAGCAGGGGGCTCTATGGCTACACCTTC. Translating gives CSVDSRGLYGYTF. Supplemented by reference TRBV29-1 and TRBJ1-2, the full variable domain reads SAVISQKPSRDICQRGTSLTIQCQVDSQVTMMFWYRQQPGQSLTLIATANQGSEATYESGFVIDKFPISRPNLTFSTLTVSNMSPEDSSIYLCSVDSRGLYGYTFGSGTRLTVV.

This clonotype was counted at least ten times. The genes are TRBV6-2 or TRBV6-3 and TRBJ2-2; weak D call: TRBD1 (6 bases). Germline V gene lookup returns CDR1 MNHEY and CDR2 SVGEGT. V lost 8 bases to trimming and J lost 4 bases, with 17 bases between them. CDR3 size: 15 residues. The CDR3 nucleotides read TGTGCCAGCGGCCCCAGGGGCGGACTCACCGGGGAGCTGTTTTTT. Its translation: CASGPRGGLTGELFF.

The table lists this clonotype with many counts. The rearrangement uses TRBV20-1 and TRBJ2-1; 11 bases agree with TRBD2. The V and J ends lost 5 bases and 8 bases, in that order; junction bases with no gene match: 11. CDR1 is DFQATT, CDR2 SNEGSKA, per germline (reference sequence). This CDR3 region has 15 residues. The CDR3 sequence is CSAPRLAGWGDEQFF. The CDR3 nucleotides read TGCAGTGCTCCCCGACTAGCGGGGTGGGGAGATGAGCAGTTCTTC.

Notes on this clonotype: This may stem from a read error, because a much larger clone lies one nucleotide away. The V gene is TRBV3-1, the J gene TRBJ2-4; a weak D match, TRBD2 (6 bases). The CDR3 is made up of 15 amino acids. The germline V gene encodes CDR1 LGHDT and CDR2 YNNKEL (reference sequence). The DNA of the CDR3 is TGTGCCAGCCCCCGAGCGGCACTAGCCAAAAACATTCGGTACTTC. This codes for CASPRAALAKNIRYF.

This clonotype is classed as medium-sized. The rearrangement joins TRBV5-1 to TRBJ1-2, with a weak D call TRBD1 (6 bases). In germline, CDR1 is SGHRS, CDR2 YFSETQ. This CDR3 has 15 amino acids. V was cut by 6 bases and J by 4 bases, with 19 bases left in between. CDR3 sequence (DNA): TGCGCCAGCACCCGGACCAGGGGAAGGGTCTATGGCTACACCTTC. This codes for CASTRTRGRVYGYTF.